The clone carrying this T cell receptor beta chain was detected only a few times. The CDR3 is 15 amino acids. Germline assignment: CDR1 MNHEY and CDR2 SVGAGI. Trimming took off 6 bases at V and 2 bases at J, with 16 bases between the two ends. The sample originates from a study of blood T cell repertoires in COVID-19. Overall study context: Sources were T cells, B-cell-depleted T cells, or PBMCs; the material itself was cDNA or gDNA.

The protocol was immunoSEQ multiplex PCR, while the TCRdb copy is restricted to in-frame clones and leaves out a portion. The sample includes 80,000 or so clones, around 79% seen only once; the top ten take more than 5%. The sample taken for sequencing was peripheral blood. The clonotype originates from a man in his fifties or sixties with active or convalescent COVID-19. The rearrangement links TRBV6-5 to TRBJ1-1; possible D gene TRBD1, 5 bases. The chain's CDR3 is CASSQPLGGNTEAFF. In DNA form, the CDR3 reads TGTGCCAGCAGCCAACCTCTCGGGGGTAACACTGAAGCTTTCTTT.